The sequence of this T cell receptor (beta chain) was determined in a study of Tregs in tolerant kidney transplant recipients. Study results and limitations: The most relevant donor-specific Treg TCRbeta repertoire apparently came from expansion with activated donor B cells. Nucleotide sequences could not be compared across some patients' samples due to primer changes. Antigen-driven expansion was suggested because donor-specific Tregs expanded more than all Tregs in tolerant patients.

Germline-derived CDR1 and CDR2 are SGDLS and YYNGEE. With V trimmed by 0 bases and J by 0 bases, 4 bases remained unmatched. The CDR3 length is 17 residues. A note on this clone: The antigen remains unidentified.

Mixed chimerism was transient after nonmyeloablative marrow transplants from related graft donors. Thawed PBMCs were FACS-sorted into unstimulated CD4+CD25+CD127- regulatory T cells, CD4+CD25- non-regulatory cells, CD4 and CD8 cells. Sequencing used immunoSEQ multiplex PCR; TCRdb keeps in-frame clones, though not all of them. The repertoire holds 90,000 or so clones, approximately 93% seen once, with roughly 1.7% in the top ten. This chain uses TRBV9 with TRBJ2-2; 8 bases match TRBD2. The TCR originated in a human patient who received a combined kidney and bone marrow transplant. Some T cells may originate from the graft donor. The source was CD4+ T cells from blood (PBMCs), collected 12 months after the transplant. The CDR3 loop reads CASSVVTSAPNTGELFF. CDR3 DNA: TGTGCCAGCAGCGTAGTGACTAGCGCCCCGAACACCGGGGAGCTGTTTTTT.